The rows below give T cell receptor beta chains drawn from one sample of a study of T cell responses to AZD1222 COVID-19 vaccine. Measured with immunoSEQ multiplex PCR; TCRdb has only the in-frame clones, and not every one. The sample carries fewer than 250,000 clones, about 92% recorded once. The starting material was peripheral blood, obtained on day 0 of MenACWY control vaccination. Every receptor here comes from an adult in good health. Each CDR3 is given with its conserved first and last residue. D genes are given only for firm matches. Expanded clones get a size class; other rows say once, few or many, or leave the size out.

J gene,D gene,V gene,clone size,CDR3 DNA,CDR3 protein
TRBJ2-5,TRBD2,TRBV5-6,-,TGTGCCAGCAGCCTAACGGGGGGACCCCAAGAGACCCAGTACTTC,CASSLTGGPQETQYF
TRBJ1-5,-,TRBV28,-,TGTGCCAGCAGACTAAGGACCTTGAGCCCCTCCAATCAGCCCCAGCATTTT,CASRLRTLSPSNQPQHF
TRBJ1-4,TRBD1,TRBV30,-,TGTGCCTGGAAAAGGACAGGGGGTGCTGAAAAACTGTTTTTT,CAWKRTGGAEKLFF
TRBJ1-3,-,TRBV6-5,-,TGTGCCAGCAATCCGAGCTCTGGAAACACCATATATTTT,CASNPSSGNTIYF
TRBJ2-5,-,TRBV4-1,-,TGCGCCAGCAGCCCGGGGGCTCGGCAAGAGACCCAGTACTTC,CASSPGARQETQYF
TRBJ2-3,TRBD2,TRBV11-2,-,TGTGCCAGCAGCTTAGATTCTACAAGCGGGGGGGAGTATTTT,CASSLDSTSGGEYF
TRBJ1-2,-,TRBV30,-,TGTGCCTGGAGTGTCGAGGGAAAATCTGGCTACACCTTC,CAWSVEGKSGYTF
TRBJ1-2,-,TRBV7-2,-,TGTGCCAGCAGCTTAGACGTTAGGTATGGCTACACCTTC,CASSLDVRYGYTF
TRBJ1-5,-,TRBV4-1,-,TGCGCCAGCAGCCAAGATCTGGTGAGAAGCAATCAGCCCCAGCATTTT,CASSQDLVRSNQPQHF
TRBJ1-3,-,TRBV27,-,TGTGCCAGCAGTTTAGAGGGATACTCTGGAAACACCATATATTTT,CASSLEGYSGNTIYF
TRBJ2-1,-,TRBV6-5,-,TGTGCCAGCAGTTACTACCCCTCGCAGGGGAACAATGAGCAGTTCTTC,CASSYYPSQGNNEQFF
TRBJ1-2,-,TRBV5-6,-,TGTGCCAGCAGCCTAACCGTAGGGAGCTACACCTTC,CASSLTVGSYTF
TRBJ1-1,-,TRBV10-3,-,TGTGCCATTCGGCGGGGGAGAGGTGATGAAGCTTTCTTT,CAIRRGRGDEAFF
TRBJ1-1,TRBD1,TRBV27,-,TGTGCCAGCAGCCAGGGGGCCGAAGCTTTCTTT,CASSQGAEAFF
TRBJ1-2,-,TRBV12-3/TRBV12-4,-,TGTGCCAGCAGTCGGGGGGCGGGAAAAAGCTACACCTTC,CASSRGAGKSYTF
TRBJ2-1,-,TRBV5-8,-,TGTGCCAGCAGCTTGGGAGGGTCCTACAATGAGCAGTTCTTC,CASSLGGSYNEQFF
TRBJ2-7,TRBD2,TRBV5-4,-,TGTGCCAGCAGCTTGGCTACTAGCGGGGGGAAGGTGCAGTACTTC,CASSLATSGGKVQYF
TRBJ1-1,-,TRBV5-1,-,TGCGCCAGCAGCGTTTTCGACAGCTCGAACACTGAAGCTTTCTTT,CASSVFDSSNTEAFF
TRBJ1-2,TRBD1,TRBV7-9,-,TGTGCCAGCAGCTCAGGACAGGCCCCCTATGGCTACACCTTC,CASSSGQAPYGYTF
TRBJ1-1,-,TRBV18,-,TGTGCCAGCTCAACAGGGTTTCTGGAGGGCACTGAAGCTTTCTTT,CASSTGFLEGTEAFF
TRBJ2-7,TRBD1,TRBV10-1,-,TGCGCCAGCAGTGACACCGGGACAGACGACTCCTACGAGCAGTACTTC,CASSDTGTDDSYEQYF
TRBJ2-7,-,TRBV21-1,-,TGTCGGTCGCTCAGCTCCTACGAGCAGTACTTC,CRSLSSYEQYF
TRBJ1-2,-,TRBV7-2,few,TGTGCCAGCAGCTCCGGAGGGGCACAGCGTCCCTATGGCTACACCTTC,CASSSGGAQRPYGYTF
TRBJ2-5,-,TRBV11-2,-,TGTGCCAGCAGCTTAGCGCGCCAGGCCGGAGAGACCCAGTACTTC,CASSLARQAGETQYF
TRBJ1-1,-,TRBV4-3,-,TGCGCCAGCAGCCAAAATATGAACACTGAAGCTTTCTTT,CASSQNMNTEAFF
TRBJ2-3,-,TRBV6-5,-,TGTGCCAGCAGCAGGGACTGGACAGATACGCAGTATTTT,CASSRDWTDTQYF
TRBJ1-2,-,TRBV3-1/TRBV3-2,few,TGTGCCAGCGGCCCCGGTACTGGGGGCTACACCTTC,CASGPGTGGYTF
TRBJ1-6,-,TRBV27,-,TGTGCCAGCAGCCGGGACGTTGATAATTCACCCCTCCACTTT,CASSRDVDNSPLHF
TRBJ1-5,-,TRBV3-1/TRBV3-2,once,TGTGCCAGCAGCCCGTGGGGAGGGGATCAGCCCCAGCATTTT,CASSPWGGDQPQHF
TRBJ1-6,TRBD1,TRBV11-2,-,TGTGCCAGCAGCACCCGATGGACAGGACGAAATTCACCCCTCCACTTT,CASSTRWTGRNSPLHF
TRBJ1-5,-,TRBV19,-,TGTGCCAGTATGGAACAGGGTTTCGATCAGCCCCAGCATTTT,CASMEQGFDQPQHF
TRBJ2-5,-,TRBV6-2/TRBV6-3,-,TGTGCCAGCAGTTACGGGGGCAGGGGAGAGACCCAGTACTTC,CASSYGGRGETQYF
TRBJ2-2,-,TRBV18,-,TGTGCCAGCTCACCATCCGGGCTGACCGGGGAGCTGTTTTTT,CASSPSGLTGELFF
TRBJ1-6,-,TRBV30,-,TGTGCCTGGAGTATAGCGACAGCTTATAATTCACCCCTCCACTTT,CAWSIATAYNSPLHF
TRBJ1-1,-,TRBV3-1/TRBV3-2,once,TGTGCCAGCAGCCAAGATGATCTGGAGAACACTGAAGCTTTCTTT,CASSQDDLENTEAFF
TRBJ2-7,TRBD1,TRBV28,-,TGTGCCAGCAGGGGACCCGGGACAGGGGTCGGGGAGCAGTACTTC,CASRGPGTGVGEQYF
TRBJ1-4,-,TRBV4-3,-,TGCGCCAGCAGCCAAGATACGAGATCCGGGCGGAATGAAAAACTGTTTTTT,CASSQDTRSGRNEKLFF
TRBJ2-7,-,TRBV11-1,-,TGTGCCAGCAGCCTCGAGCGCTCCTACGAGCAGTACTTC,CASSLERSYEQYF
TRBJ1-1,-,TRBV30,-,TGTGCCTGGAGTCCGCACAGTAACACTGAAGCTTTCTTT,CAWSPHSNTEAFF
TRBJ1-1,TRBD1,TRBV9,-,TGTGCCAGCAGCGCGGGGGCGGGACAGGGAATGAACACTGAAGCTTTCTTT,CASSAGAGQGMNTEAFF
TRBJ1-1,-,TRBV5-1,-,TGCGCCAGCAGCCCGCAGGGGTTCACGAACACTGAAGCTTTCTTT,CASSPQGFTNTEAFF
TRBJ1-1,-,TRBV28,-,TGTGCCAGCAGTTTGGGGGGTTTGGCTGAAGCTTTCTTT,CASSLGGLAEAFF
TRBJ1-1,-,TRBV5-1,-,TGCGCCAGCAGAAATACAGGGCAAGGAGTGAACACTGAAGCTTTCTTT,CASRNTGQGVNTEAFF
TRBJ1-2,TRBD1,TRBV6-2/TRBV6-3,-,TGTGCCAGCAGTAACCCCTACAGGGGGTGGAACTATGGCTACACCTTC,CASSNPYRGWNYGYTF
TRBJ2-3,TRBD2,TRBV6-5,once,TGTGCCAGTGCGGGGGGCCCAGATACGCAGTATTTT,CASAGGPDTQYF